The 13 T cell receptor beta chains given below trace back to one sample, sequenced in a study of blood T cell repertoires in COVID-19 (dated by TCRdb to 2018 to 2020). Receptor amplification or capture employed the immunoSEQ multiplex PCR assay. Here the immuneACCESS table is served through TCRdb, limited to in-frame sequences with V and J called. Missing clones are a known gap in these copies; in checked studies unresolved V genes cover under half, and the rest lacks a known reason. Counted in this sample were fewer than 130,000 clones; 76% of them appeared once. The top ten clonotypes cover roughly 3.8% of the sample. Sequencing was carried out using peripheral blood. These receptor sequences come from a woman aged 80 or older with acute or convalescent COVID-19.

This rearrangement joins TRBV30 to TRBJ1-4; D uncertain. The CDR3 spans 15 residues. The V gene's germline CDR1 is GTSNPN and CDR2 SVGIG (reference sequence). V lost 2 bases and J lost 4, with 14 bases in between. In nucleotides, the CDR3 is TGTGCCTGGAGTACGCCAGCGGACGTTAATGAAAAACTGTTTTTT. This encodes CAWSTPADVNEKLFF.

This clone showed up just once. The rearrangement uses TRBV2 and TRBJ2-3; 8 bases fit TRBD1. The V gene's germline CDR1 is SNHLY and CDR2 FYNNEI. V was pared by 3 bases and J by 4 bases, with 3 bases of the junction left unmatched. This CDR3 has 14 amino acids. In DNA form, the CDR3 reads TGTGCCAGCAGTGAGCAGGGGGCTGCAGATACGCAGTATTTT. It yields the protein CASSEQGAADTQYF.

The genes are TRBV11-1 and TRBJ2-7; D is possibly TRBD1 (5 bases). The CDR3 is 13 residues long. Germline V gives CDR1 SGHAT, CDR2 FQDESV (reference sequence). V gave up 4 bases and J gave up 4 bases, with 11 bases separating them. The CDR3 is CASSYTDRYEQYF. Written as DNA, the CDR3 is TGTGCCAGCAGCTACACCGACAGATACGAGCAGTACTTC.

The chain carries TRBV29-1 and TRBJ1-1; D is uncertain. The germline CDR1 and CDR2 sequences are SQVTM and ANQGSEA. Trimming cost V 4 bases and J 8 bases, with 14 bases left between them. This CDR3 is 12 amino acids long. The CDR3 DNA reads as TGCAGCGTTGCCTCGGGGATAGCGGAAGCTTTCTTT. Its protein product is CSVASGIAEAFF. The entire variable domain, with the rest obtained from reference TRBV29-1 and TRBJ1-1, is as follows: SAVISQKPSRDICQRGTSLTIQCQVDSQVTMMFWYRQQPGQSLTLIATANQGSEATYESGFVIDKFPISRPNLTFSTLTVSNMSPEDSSIYLCSVASGIAEAFFGQGTRLTVV.

The CDR3 here is CASSLLGLAGVAFF. The CDR3, as DNA: TGTGCCAGCAGCCTCCTAGGACTAGCGGGAGTGGCGTTCTTC. The V and J genes are TRBV14 and TRBJ2-1; 13 positions match TRBD2. V lost 4 bases to trimming and J lost 15 bases; unmatched junction nucleotides: 9. Germline V gives CDR1 SGHDN, CDR2 FVKESK. This CDR3 has 14 amino acids.

The chain uses TRBV5-6 and TRBJ1-2, with unresolved D. The germline V gene encodes CDR1 SGHDT and CDR2 YYEEEE. V was pared by 7 bases and J by 3 bases, with 19 bases between. The CDR3 covers 15 residues. This CDR3 is CASRSTGVSDYGYTF. The CDR3 DNA follows: TGTGCCAGCCGATCAACCGGGGTTTCTGACTATGGCTACACCTTC.

A few counts support this clone. This sequence joins TRBV19 and TRBJ1-5; 10 positions match TRBD1. CDR3 length equals 17 residues. The ends lost 6 bases at V and 7 bases at J; junction bases unmatched: 15. Germline-derived CDR1 and CDR2 are LNHDA and SQIVND (reference sequence). CDR3 nucleotides: TGTGCCAGTAGAGGCCCCGGGACAGGGGACCCCGGGCAGCCCCAGCATTTT. Translation gives CASRGPGTGDPGQPQHF.

This clone was observed a handful of times. The V gene is TRBV6-5, the J gene TRBJ1-1; TRBD1 matches 10 bases. Trimming took 5 bases from V and 5 from J; bases not matched to a gene: 8. The CDR3 runs 15 residues. CDR1 and CDR2 from the germline V gene are MNHEY and SVGAGI. The CDR3 sequence is CASSKTTGGITEAFF. The CDR3 DNA sequence: TGTGCCAGCAGTAAAACGACAGGGGGCATAACTGAAGCTTTCTTT.

The J gene is TRBJ2-1, the V gene TRBV4-2, with 10 bases matching TRBD1. Germline V gives CDR1 LGHNA, CDR2 YNFKEQ. CDR3 size: 15 residues. With 4 bases clipped from V and 7 bases from J, the junction kept 7 bases outside the gene matches. DNA for the CDR3: TGTGCCAGCAGCCCAGGACAGGGGGGTACTAATGAGCAGTTCTTC. Translated, it gives CASSPGQGGTNEQFF.

The chain's CDR3 is CASSPRDRAETQYF. In nucleotides, the CDR3 is TGTGCCAGCAGCCCCAGGGACAGGGCGGAGACCCAGTACTTC. The genes are TRBV7-8 and TRBJ2-5, with 9 bases aligning to TRBD1. This CDR3 region has 14 residues. The V segment lost 5 bases and the J segment 5 bases; nucleotides outside the gene matches: 6. Germline-derived CDR1 and CDR2 are SGHVS and FQNEAQ.

CDR3 in DNA: TGTGCCAGTAGTATAGTTTTCACGGGACAGGGGGCCTCCTACGAGCAGTACTTC. It codes for CASSIVFTGQGASYEQYF. The chain recombines TRBV19 with TRBJ2-7; TRBD1 aligns across 12 bases. The V and J ends lost 1 base and 0 bases, in that order; junction bases with no gene match: 7. This CDR3 has 18 amino acids. Germline-derived CDR1 and CDR2 are LNHDA and SQIVND (reference sequence).

The V gene is TRBV10-3, the J gene TRBJ1-5, with 8 nucleotides matching TRBD1. V was clipped by 6 bases and J by 2 bases; unmatched bases: 9. The germline V gene has CDR1 ENHRY and CDR2 SYGVKD. The CDR3 consists of 16 residues. The DNA for the CDR3 is TGTGCCATCAGCAGGGGGCATCTTGATGGCAATCAGCCCCAGCATTTT. This translates into CAISRGHLDGNQPQHF.

V is TRBV11-2 and J is TRBJ1-1, with a possible D match to TRBD1 (6 bases). Germline V gene data show CDR1 as SGHAT and CDR2 as FQNNGV. This CDR3 has 15 amino acids. The V end lost 6 bases, the J end lost 1 base, and 15 bases lay between the germline ends. This CDR3 reads CASRAPGARNTEAFF. In DNA form, the CDR3 reads TGTGCCAGCAGAGCCCCAGGGGCGAGGAACACTGAAGCTTTCTTT.